The T cell receptor beta chain under discussion was sequenced for a study of Ad26.COV2.S vaccination and SARS-CoV-2 variants. Study details: Donor had been placed in the Ad26.COV2.S arm of the COV1001 trial. The authors gave Ad26.COV2.S intramuscularly, either once or twice 56 days apart.

The protocol was immunoSEQ multiplex PCR, while the TCRdb copy is restricted to in-frame clones and leaves out a portion. This sample has about 350,000 clones, with about nine tenths found just once. The treatment denotes: 19 received Ad26.COV2.S at low or high dose, single or two shots; about 5 received placebo; per-sample allocation not given. Day 63 after the first injection of vaccine or placebo was the sampling time. This person who donated was an adult of 18-55 years in Boston. This clone was detected a few times. The target antigen is unknown. General study results and limits: Analyses that measured TCR breadth and depth may have underestimated total T cell responses.

Germline assignment: CDR1 LNHDA and CDR2 SQIVND (reference sequence). V was pared by 5 bases and J by 4 bases, with 11 bases between. The CDR3 extends over 13 amino acids. The sequenced sample was peripheral blood, obtained in a trial of Ad26.COV2.S vaccine versus placebo. The source is a person between 18 and 65 years old who received the Ad26.COV2.S COVID-19 vaccine or a placebo. The rearrangement joins TRBV19 to TRBJ1-1; D is unresolved. CDR3 sequence reads: CASSPTGSTEAFF. The CDR3, as DNA: TGTGCCAGTAGTCCTACGGGGTCCACTGAAGCTTTCTTT.